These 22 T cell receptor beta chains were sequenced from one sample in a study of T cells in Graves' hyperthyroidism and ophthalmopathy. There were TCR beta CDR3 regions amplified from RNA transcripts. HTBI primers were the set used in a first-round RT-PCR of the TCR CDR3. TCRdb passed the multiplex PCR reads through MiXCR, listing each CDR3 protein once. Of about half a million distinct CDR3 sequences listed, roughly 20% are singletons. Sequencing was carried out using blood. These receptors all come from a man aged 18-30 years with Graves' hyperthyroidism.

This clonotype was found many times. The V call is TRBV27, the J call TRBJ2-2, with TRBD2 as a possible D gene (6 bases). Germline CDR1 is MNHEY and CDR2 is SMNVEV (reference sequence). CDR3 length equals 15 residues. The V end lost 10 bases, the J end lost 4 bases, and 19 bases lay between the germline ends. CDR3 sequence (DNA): TGTGCCACCCGTCTGAGTGGGGGAGGCACCGGGGAGCTGTTTTTT. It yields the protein CATRLSGGGTGELFF.

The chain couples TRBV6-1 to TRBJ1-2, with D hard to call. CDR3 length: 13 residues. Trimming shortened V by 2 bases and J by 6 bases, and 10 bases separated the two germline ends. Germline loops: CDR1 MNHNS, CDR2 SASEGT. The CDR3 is CASSEWEENGYTF. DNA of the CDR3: TGTGCCAGCAGTGAATGGGAAGAGAATGGCTACACCTTC.

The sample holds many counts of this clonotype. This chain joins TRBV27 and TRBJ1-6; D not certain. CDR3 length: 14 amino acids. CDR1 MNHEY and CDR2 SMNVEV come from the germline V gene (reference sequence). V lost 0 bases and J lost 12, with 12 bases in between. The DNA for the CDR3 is TGTGCCAGCAGTTTATCCGTGGGAACCCAACCCCTCCACTTT. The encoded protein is CASSLSVGTQPLHF.

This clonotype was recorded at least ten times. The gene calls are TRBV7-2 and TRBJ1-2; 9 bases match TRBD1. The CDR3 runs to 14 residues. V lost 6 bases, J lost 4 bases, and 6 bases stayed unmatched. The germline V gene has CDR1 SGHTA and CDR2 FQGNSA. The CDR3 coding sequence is TGTGCCAGCAGTGGGGACAGGGCTGGCTATGGCTACACCTTC. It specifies CASSGDRAGYGYTF.

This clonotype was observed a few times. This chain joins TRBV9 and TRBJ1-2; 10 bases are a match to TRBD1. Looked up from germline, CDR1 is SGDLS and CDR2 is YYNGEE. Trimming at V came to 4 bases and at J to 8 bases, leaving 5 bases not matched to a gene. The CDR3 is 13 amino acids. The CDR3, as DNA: TGTGCCAGCAGCTCGACAGGGGGCGGGGGCTACACCTTC. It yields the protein CASSSTGGGGYTF.

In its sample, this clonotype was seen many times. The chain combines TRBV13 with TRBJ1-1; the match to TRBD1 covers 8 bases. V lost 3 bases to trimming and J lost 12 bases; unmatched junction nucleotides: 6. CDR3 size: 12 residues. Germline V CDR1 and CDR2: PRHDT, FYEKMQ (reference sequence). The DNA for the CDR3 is TGTGCCAGCAGCTTGGGGACAGGCGTCCCTTTCTTT. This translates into CASSLGTGVPFF.

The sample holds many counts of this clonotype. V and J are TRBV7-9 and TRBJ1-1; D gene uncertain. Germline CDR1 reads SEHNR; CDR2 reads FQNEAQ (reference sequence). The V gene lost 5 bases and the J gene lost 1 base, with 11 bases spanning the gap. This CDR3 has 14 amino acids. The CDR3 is CASSLVRPNTEAFF. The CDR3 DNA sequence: TGTGCCAGCAGCCTCGTCCGCCCGAACACTGAAGCTTTCTTT.

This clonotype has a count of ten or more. CDR3 nucleotide sequence: TGCGCCAGCAGGGGGGGCTTTGAGGGCTCTGGCTACACCTTC. It is translated as CASRGGFEGSGYTF. V usage is TRBV5-1 and J usage is TRBJ1-2, with TRBD1 as a possible D gene (6 bases). CDR1 SGHRS and CDR2 YFSETQ come from the germline V gene. The V and J ends lost 5 bases and 7 bases respectively, with 18 bases between them. The CDR3 is 14 amino acids.

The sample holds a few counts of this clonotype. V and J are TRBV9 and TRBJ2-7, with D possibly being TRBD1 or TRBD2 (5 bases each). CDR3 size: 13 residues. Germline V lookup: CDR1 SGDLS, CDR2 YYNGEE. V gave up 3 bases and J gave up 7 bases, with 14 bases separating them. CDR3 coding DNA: TGTGCCAGCAGCGCCGACAGCCGAGGGGAGCAGTACTTC. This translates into CASSADSRGEQYF.

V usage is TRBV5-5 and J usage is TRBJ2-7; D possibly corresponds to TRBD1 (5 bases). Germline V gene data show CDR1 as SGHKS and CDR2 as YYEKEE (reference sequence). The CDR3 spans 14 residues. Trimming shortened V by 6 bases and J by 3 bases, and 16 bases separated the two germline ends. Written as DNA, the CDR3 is TGTGCCAGCACCTCCCAGGGTATTGGCTACGAGCAGTACTTC. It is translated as CASTSQGIGYEQYF.

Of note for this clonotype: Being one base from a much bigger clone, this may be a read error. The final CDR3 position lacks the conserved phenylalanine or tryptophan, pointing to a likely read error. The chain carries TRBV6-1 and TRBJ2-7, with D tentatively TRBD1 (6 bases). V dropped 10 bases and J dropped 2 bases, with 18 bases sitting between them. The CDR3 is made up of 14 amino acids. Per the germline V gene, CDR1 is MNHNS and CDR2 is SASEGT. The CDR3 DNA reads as TGTGCCACCGCCCCCGGGACAAGGACCTACGAGCAGTACCTC. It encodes CATAPGTRTYEQYL.

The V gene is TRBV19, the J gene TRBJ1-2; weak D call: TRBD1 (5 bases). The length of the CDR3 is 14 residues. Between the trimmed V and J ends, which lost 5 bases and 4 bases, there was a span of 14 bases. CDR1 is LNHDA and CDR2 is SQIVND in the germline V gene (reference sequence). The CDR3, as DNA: TGTGCCAGTAGTCTGGGACCGGTTGGCTATGGCTACACCTTC. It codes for CASSLGPVGYGYTF. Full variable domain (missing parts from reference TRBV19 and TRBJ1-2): DGGITQSPKYLFRKEGQNVTLSCEQNLNHDAMYWYRQDPGQGLRLIYYSQIVNDFQKGDIAEGYSVSREKKESFPLTVTSAQKNPTAFYLCASSLGPVGYGYTFGSGTRLTVV.

The CDR3 nucleotides read TGTGCCAGCAGTTTGGGGACAGGGAAAGGCTACACCTTC. Protein product: CASSLGTGKGYTF. This sequence joins TRBV28 and TRBJ1-2, with 9 bases aligning to TRBD1. This CDR3 comprises 13 residues. Per germline, CDR1 MDHEN and CDR2 SYDVKM. Trimming removed 3 bases from V and 8 bases from J; junction bases left unmatched: 4.

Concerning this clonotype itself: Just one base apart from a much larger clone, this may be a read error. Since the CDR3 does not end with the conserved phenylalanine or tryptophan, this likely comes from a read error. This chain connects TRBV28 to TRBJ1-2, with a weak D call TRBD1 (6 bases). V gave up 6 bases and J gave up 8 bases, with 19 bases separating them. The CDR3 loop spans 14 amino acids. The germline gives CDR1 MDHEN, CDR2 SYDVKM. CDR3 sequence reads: CASRSMGGARGYTV. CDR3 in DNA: TGTGCCAGCAGAAGCATGGGGGGCGCGCGGGGCTACACCGTC.

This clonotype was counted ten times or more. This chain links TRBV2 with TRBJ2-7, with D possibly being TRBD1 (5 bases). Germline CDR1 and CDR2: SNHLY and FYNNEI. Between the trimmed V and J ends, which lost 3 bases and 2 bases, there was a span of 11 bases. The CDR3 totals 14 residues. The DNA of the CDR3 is TGTGCCAGCAGTGATCAAGACAGTGCCTACGAGCAGTACTTC. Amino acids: CASSDQDSAYEQYF.

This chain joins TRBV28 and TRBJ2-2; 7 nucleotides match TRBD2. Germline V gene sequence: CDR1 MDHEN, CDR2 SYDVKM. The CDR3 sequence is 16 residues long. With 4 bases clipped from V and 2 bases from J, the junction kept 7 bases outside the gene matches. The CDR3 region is CASSSLAEINTGELFF. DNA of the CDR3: TGTGCCAGCAGTTCGCTAGCGGAGATTAACACCGGGGAGCTGTTTTTT.

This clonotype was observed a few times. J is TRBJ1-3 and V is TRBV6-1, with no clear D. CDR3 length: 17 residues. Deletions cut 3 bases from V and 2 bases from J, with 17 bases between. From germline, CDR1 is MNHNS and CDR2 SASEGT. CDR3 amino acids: CASSDPTIFSPGNTIYF. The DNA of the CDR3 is TGTGCCAGCAGTGATCCTACCATTTTTTCCCCTGGAAACACCATATATTTT.

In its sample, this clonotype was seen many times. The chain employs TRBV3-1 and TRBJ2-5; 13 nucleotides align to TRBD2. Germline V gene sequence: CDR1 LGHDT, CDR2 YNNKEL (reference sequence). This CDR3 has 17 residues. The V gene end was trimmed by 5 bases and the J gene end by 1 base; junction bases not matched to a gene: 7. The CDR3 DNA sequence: TGTGCCAGCAGCGCTCCTACTAGCGGGGGGGGCCAAGAGACCCAGTACTTC. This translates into CASSAPTSGGGQETQYF.

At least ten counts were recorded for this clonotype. CDR3 sequence reads: CASVDRDTEAFF. DNA for the CDR3: TGTGCCAGCGTAGACCGAGACACTGAAGCTTTCTTT. This chain links TRBV6-1 with TRBJ1-1; D unresolved. CDR3 length equals 12 residues. Trimming cost V 8 bases and J 3 bases, with 10 bases left between them. Germline V gene lookup returns CDR1 MNHNS and CDR2 SASEGT.

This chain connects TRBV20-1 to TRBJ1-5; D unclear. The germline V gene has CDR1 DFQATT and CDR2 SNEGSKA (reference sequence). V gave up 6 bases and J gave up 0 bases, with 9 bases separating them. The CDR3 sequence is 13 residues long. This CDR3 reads CSAGRDSNQPQHF. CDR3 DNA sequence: TGCAGTGCCGGCCGAGATAGCAATCAGCCCCAGCATTTT.

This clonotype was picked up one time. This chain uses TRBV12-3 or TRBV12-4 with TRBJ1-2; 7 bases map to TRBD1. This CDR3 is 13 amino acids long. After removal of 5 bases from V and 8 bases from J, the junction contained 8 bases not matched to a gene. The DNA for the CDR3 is TGTGCCAGCAGTCGGGACAGCGAGTCCGGCTACACCTTC. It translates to CASSRDSESGYTF.

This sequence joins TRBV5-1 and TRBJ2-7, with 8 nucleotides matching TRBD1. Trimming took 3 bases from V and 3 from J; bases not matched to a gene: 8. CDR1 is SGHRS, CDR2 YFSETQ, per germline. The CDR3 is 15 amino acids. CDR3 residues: CASSSNGQGGYEQYF. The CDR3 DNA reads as TGCGCCAGCAGCTCCAATGGACAGGGAGGCTACGAGCAGTACTTC.